This entry lists 8 T cell receptor beta chains sequenced from one sample in a study of vaccination and CD4 T cells after COVID-19. Cultured CD4+ T cell DNA was sequenced using the Oncomine TCR Beta short-read assay. TCRdb ran MiXCR on the PCR reads and lists one entry per CDR3 protein. Of several thousand distinct CDR3 sequences listed, roughly 30% are singletons. Antigens for these TCRs are unknown. Treatment denoted: roughly 10-day PBMC culture with coronavirus spike peptide pools or control peptides (ViraFEST assay). The unexposed donor gave CD4+ T cells before the COVID-19 pandemic (2011-2018). The sequencing sample was made of CD4+ T cells from blood, cultured in vitro. These receptors were collected from a human donor in good health.

With respect to this clonotype: An end of the junction does not agree with germline; a read error may underlie this. This chain connects TRBV7-7 to TRBJ2-1, with D possibly matching TRBD2 (6 bases). Germline CDR1 and CDR2: SSHAT and FNYEAQ (reference sequence). The CDR3 has 14 amino acids. CDR3: CASSLAARVDEQFF. The CDR3, as DNA: TGTGCTAGCAGCTTAGCGGCGAGGGTGGATGAGCAGTTCTTC.

This clonotype came up a few times. J is TRBJ1-1 and V is TRBV19; a possible D gene is TRBD1 (5 bases). The CDR3 covers 13 residues. Germline V lookup: CDR1 LNHDA, CDR2 SQIVND (reference sequence). V lost 5 bases and J 3 bases, leaving 10 bases between the germline ends. In nucleotides, the CDR3 is TGTGCCAGTAGTGACAGCTTTTACACTGAAGCTTTCTTT. Residues: CASSDSFYTEAFF.

This sequence joins TRBV6-1 and TRBJ2-7; 7 nucleotides align to TRBD1. Germline V CDR1 and CDR2: MNHNS, SASEGT. Trimming removed 8 bases from V and 0 bases from J; junction bases left unmatched: 13. The CDR3 length is 16 residues. The CDR3 sequence: CASSPLGQSLSYEQYF. The CDR3 DNA reads as TGTGCCAGCTCCCCCCTGGGACAGTCCCTCTCCTACGAGCAGTACTTC.

The chain is built from TRBV12-3 or TRBV12-4 and TRBJ1-1; D unclear. The CDR3 sequence is 14 residues long. The V and J ends lost 3 bases and 6 bases respectively, with 14 bases between them. As DNA, the CDR3 is TGTGCCAGCAGTTTGGATTTGAGCGAGCCTGAAGCTTTCTTT. Its translation: CASSLDLSEPEAFF.

The chain employs TRBV19 and TRBJ2-6; D may correspond to TRBD1 or TRBD2 (5 bases each). Germline V CDR1 and CDR2: LNHDA, SQIVND (reference sequence). Trimming took off 10 bases at V and 12 bases at J, with 16 bases between the two ends. The CDR3 has 12 amino acids. In DNA, the CDR3 is TGTGCCATCCGGGACCAAGTGGGCGTCCTGACTTTC. Its protein product is CAIRDQVGVLTF.

V gene TRBV12-3 or TRBV12-4 combines with J gene TRBJ1-5; D not certain. This CDR3 contains 14 residues. With 3 bases removed from V and 6 bases from J, the gap between germline ends came to 12 bases. The CDR3 region is CASSLGRIGQPQHF. The DNA for the CDR3 is TGTGCCAGCAGTTTGGGGAGAATAGGTCAGCCCCAGCATTTT.

This clonotype was counted a few times. A junction boundary mismatches the germline segment, possibly from a read error. The genes are TRBV7-7 and TRBJ2-3, with 8 bases fitting TRBD1. The CDR3 contains 16 residues. The germline gives CDR1 SSHAT, CDR2 FNYEAQ (reference sequence). The CDR3 DNA is TGTGCTAGCAGCCTCGGGACAGGACCGGGGGCAGATACGCAGTATTTT. Residues: CASSLGTGPGADTQYF. Drawing the rest from reference TRBV7-7 and TRBJ2-3, the complete variable domain is GAGVSQSPRYKVTKRGQDVTLRCDPISSHATLYWYQQALGQGPEFLTYFNYEAQPDKSGLPSDRFSAERPEGSISTLTIQRTEQRDSAMYRCASSLGTGPGADTQYFGPGTRLTVL.

The rearrangement uses TRBV6-5 and TRBJ2-3, with D unclear. The CDR3 has 14 amino acids. V lost 0 bases and J 2 bases, leaving 6 bases between the germline ends. The germline gives CDR1 MNHEY, CDR2 SVGAGI. CDR3: CASSYSQNTDTQYF. In nucleotides, the CDR3 is TGTGCCAGCAGTTACTCCCAAAACACAGATACGCAGTATTTT.